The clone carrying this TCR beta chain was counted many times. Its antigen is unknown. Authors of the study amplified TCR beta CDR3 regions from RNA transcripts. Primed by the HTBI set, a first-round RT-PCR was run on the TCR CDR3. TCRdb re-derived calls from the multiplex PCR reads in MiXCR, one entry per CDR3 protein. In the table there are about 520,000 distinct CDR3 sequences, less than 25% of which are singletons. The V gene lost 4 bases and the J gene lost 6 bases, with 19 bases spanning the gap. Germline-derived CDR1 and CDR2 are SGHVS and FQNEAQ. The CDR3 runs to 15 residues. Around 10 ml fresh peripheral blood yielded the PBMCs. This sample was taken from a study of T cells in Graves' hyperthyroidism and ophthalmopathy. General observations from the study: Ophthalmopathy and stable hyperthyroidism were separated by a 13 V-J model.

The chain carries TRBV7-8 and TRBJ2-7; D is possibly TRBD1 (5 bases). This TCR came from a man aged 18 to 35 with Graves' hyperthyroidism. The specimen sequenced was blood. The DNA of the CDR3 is TGTGCCAGCAGCTCCTCTCCTACAGGCAGTAGCGAGCAGTACTTC. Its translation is CASSSSPTGSSEQYF.